The 27 T cell receptor beta chains listed next were all sequenced from one sample in a study of T cells in Graves' hyperthyroidism and ophthalmopathy. What was amplified from RNA transcripts were TCR beta CDR3 regions. TCR CDR3 underwent first-round RT-PCR with the HTBI primer set. TCRdb used MiXCR to reprocess the multiplex PCR reads, holding one entry per CDR3 protein. The repertoire has approximately 520,000 distinct CDR3 sequences, approximately 25% of them found once; the top ten carry around 10%. Sequenced material: blood. Receptors were obtained from a woman in her twenties or thirties with Graves' ophthalmopathy.

In this sample, this clonotype turned up many times. The chain couples TRBV27 to TRBJ1-2; D possibly corresponds to TRBD1 (5 bases). The CDR3 sequence is 19 residues long. V lost 0 bases, J lost 0 bases, and 20 bases lay in between. Per the germline V gene, CDR1 is MNHEY and CDR2 is SMNVEV (reference sequence). CDR3 nucleotides: TGTGCCAGCAGTTTATCAACTCAGGTCGTGGGGGTTCCTAACTATGGCTACACCTTC. Protein: CASSLSTQVVGVPNYGYTF.

Comment on this clonotype: A much larger clone sits a single nucleotide away, making a read error possible. V and J are TRBV6-4 and TRBJ2-7; a weak D match, TRBD2 (7 bases). Trimming took off 10 bases at V and 3 bases at J, with 19 bases between the two ends. The length of the CDR3 is 14 residues. Germline V gives CDR1 MRHNA, CDR2 SNTAGT. This CDR3 is CAICERGGLYEQYF. In DNA, the CDR3 is TGTGCCATCTGTGAGCGCGGGGGCCTCTACGAGCAGTACTTC.

The chain recombines TRBV18 with TRBJ2-3; TRBD1 matches at 7 bases. CDR1 is KGHSH and CDR2 is LQKENI in the germline V gene. The CDR3 spans 16 residues. After removal of 3 bases from V and 3 bases from J, the junction contained 9 bases not matched to a gene. The chain's CDR3 is CASSPMSGTATDTQYF. In DNA form, the CDR3 reads TGTGCCAGCTCACCCATGTCCGGGACAGCTACAGATACGCAGTATTTT.

The chain couples TRBV6-1 to TRBJ2-5; 8 bases agree with TRBD1. V was pared by 6 bases and J by 4 bases, with 4 bases of the junction left unmatched. The CDR3 has 13 residues. CDR1 and CDR2 from the germline V gene are MNHNS and SASEGT. The CDR3 DNA follows: TGTGCCAGCAGGTCAGGGGGCAGAGAGACCCAGTACTTC. Amino acid sequence: CASRSGGRETQYF.

This clonotype showed up many times. The V gene is TRBV27, the J gene TRBJ1-5, with D perhaps TRBD1 (5 bases). The CDR3 extends over 14 amino acids. Per germline, CDR1 MNHEY and CDR2 SMNVEV (reference sequence). Trimming removed 2 bases at V and 9 bases at J, with 14 bases between. For the CDR3, the DNA is TGTGCCAGCAGTTTAACAGGCTACTCAGGGCCCCAGCATTTT. Protein sequence: CASSLTGYSGPQHF.

This clonotype has a count of ten or more. The chain has TRBV20-1 and TRBJ2-7, with a weak D call TRBD1 (5 bases). The V gene lost 3 bases and the J gene lost 1 base, with 13 bases spanning the gap. Looked up from germline, CDR1 is DFQATT and CDR2 is SNEGSKA (reference sequence). The CDR3 has 14 amino acids. The DNA for the CDR3 is TGCAGTGCTAGGTTGGGGCGAATGTCCTACGAGCAGTACTTC. Translating gives CSARLGRMSYEQYF.

This clonotype was seen a handful of times. V usage is TRBV12-3 or TRBV12-4 and J usage is TRBJ2-4; 10 bases map to TRBD1. The junction had 2 bases not matched to a gene; V was cut back by 6 bases and J by 0 bases. The CDR3 is 15 residues long. The CDR3 region is CASSGTGAAKNIQYF. CDR3 in DNA: TGTGCCAGCAGCGGGACAGGGGCAGCCAAAAACATTCAGTACTTC.

This clonotype was recorded at least ten times. The genes are TRBV27 and TRBJ2-7, with no clear D. There are 14 residues in the CDR3. CDR1 and CDR2 from the germline V gene are MNHEY and SMNVEV (reference sequence). The V gene lost 7 bases and the J gene lost 2 bases, with 15 bases spanning the gap. In DNA, the CDR3 is TGTGCCAGCACCCCCGGCGGTTCAGCCTACGAGCAGTACTTC. Translated: CASTPGGSAYEQYF.

This clonotype is a singleton in its sample. V usage is TRBV3-1 and J usage is TRBJ1-3; 10 nucleotides agree with TRBD1. Germline values: CDR1 LGHDT, CDR2 YNNKEL (reference sequence). The ends lost 8 bases at V and 9 bases at J; junction bases unmatched: 13. CDR3 length: 15 residues. The CDR3 nucleotides are TGTGCCAGCGTTCATTCGGGACAGGGGATTCGCACCATATATTTT. Translating gives CASVHSGQGIRTIYF.

This clonotype was picked up a small number of times. V gene TRBV5-6 combines with J gene TRBJ2-7; unclear D gene. CDR1 and CDR2 from the germline V gene are SGHDT and YYEEEE. The germline V and J ends were trimmed by 4 bases and 2 bases, with 7 bases remaining between them. This CDR3 comprises 12 residues. Here the CDR3 DNA reads TGTGCCAGCAGCAAAGCGACCTACGAGCAGTACTTC. It encodes CASSKATYEQYF.

There are many counts of this clonotype. The J gene is TRBJ2-5, the V gene TRBV15; 13 nucleotides agree with TRBD2. V lost 3 bases and J lost 2; bases outside the gene matches: 6. From germline, CDR1 is LNHNV and CDR2 YYDKDF (reference sequence). CDR3 length: 17 residues. The CDR3 here is CATSRPEGLAGQETQYF. The DNA for the CDR3 is TGTGCCACCAGCAGGCCCGAGGGACTAGCGGGACAAGAGACCCAGTACTTC.

This clonotype came up many times. CDR3 in amino acids: CASAQGIGDEQYF. Here the CDR3 DNA reads TGTGCCAGTGCCCAGGGAATAGGCGACGAGCAGTACTTC. The chain has TRBV19 and TRBJ2-7; tentatively, D is TRBD1 (5 bases). The V end was cut by 8 bases, the J end by 5 bases, with 16 bases between. CDR1 is LNHDA, CDR2 SQIVND, per germline (reference sequence). CDR3 length: 13 amino acids.

This clonotype was picked up many times. J is TRBJ1-2 and V is TRBV29-1; unclear D gene. Germline V gene lookup returns CDR1 SQVTM and CDR2 ANQGSEA. This CDR3 region has 16 residues. V was trimmed by 4 bases and J by 4 bases, leaving 22 bases between them. CDR3 sequence reads: CSVAMSVAPTPYGYTF. CDR3 sequence (DNA): TGCAGCGTTGCCATGAGTGTCGCGCCCACCCCCTATGGCTACACCTTC. The whole variable domain, filled in from reference TRBV29-1 and TRBJ1-2, reads SAVISQKPSRDICQRGTSLTIQCQVDSQVTMMFWYRQQPGQSLTLIATANQGSEATYESGFVIDKFPISRPNLTFSTLTVSNMSPEDSSIYLCSVAMSVAPTPYGYTFGSGTRLTVV.

This clonotype came up many times. This chain uses TRBV27 with TRBJ1-1; no clear D gene. There are 15 residues in the CDR3. V was shortened by 3 bases and J by 1 base, with 12 bases between the two germline ends. Germline V lookup: CDR1 MNHEY, CDR2 SMNVEV (reference sequence). CDR3 in DNA: TGTGCCAGCAGTTTGGCGGTCACTCCGAACACTGAAGCTTTCTTT. It encodes CASSLAVTPNTEAFF.

Regarding this clonotype: A read error may be the cause here, since a much bigger clone is one base away. The rearrangement uses TRBV28 and TRBJ1-2; D gene uncertain. The germline CDR1 and CDR2 sequences are MDHEN and SYDVKM. This CDR3 has 14 amino acids. The CDR3 loop is CASSLNPPIYGYSF. The CDR3 nucleotides read TGTGCCAGCAGTTTAAACCCCCCCATCTATGGCTACAGCTTC.

The rearrangement uses TRBV14 and TRBJ2-7; 7 bases map to TRBD1. CDR1 SGHDN and CDR2 FVKESK come from the germline V gene. This CDR3 comprises 15 residues. J lost 7 bases, V lost 0 bases, and 9 bases had no gene match. This CDR3 reads CASSQDQQGYREQYF. As DNA, the CDR3 is TGTGCCAGCAGCCAAGATCAACAGGGGTATAGGGAGCAGTACTTC.

This clonotype was recorded many times. This chain uses TRBV20-1 with TRBJ1-6; unclear D gene. Trimming removed 3 bases from V and 0 bases from J, with 6 bases in between. The germline gives CDR1 DFQATT, CDR2 SNEGSKA (reference sequence). CDR3 length: 14 amino acids. The CDR3 protein is CSARVGSYNSPLHF. CDR3 nucleotides: TGCAGTGCTAGGGTTGGCTCCTATAATTCACCCCTCCACTTT.

This clonotype was recorded a few times. CDR3 amino acids: CASSEVGLAGVPYEQYF. The CDR3 DNA reads TGTGCCAGCAGTGAAGTTGGACTAGCGGGGGTACCCTACGAGCAGTACTTC. The chain recombines TRBV6-1 with TRBJ2-7, with 13 bases matching TRBD2. V gave up 1 base and J gave up 2 bases; unmatched junction bases: 5. Per germline, CDR1 MNHNS and CDR2 SASEGT. CDR3 length equals 17 residues.

This clonotype was seen many times. The chain employs TRBV19 and TRBJ1-1; perhaps TRBD1 as D (5 bases). This CDR3 comprises 14 residues. In germline, CDR1 is LNHDA, CDR2 SQIVND (reference sequence). Trimming removed 0 bases from V and 4 bases from J, with 9 bases in between. DNA for the CDR3: TGTGCCAGTAGTATAGAAGACAGAGCCACTGAAGCTTTCTTT. This encodes CASSIEDRATEAFF.

This clonotype occurred many times. This rearrangement joins TRBV6-2 or TRBV6-3 to TRBJ2-7, with a possible D match to TRBD2 (5 bases). Trimming removed 2 bases from V and 4 bases from J, with 9 bases in between. The CDR3 loop spans 13 amino acids. Germline lookup yields CDR1 MNHEY and CDR2 SVGEGT. DNA of the CDR3: TGTGCCAGCAGTTACGGAGAGGGTTACGAGCAGTACTTC. It encodes CASSYGEGYEQYF.

Only a few counts were recorded for this clonotype. The V gene is TRBV29-1, the J gene TRBJ2-7, with a weak D call TRBD1 (5 bases). The CDR3 loop spans 12 amino acids. V lost 5 bases, J lost 10 bases, and 18 bases lay in between. CDR1 and CDR2 (germline): SQVTM, ANQGSEA. The CDR3 sequence is CSVRIDRVRQYF. DNA of the CDR3: TGCAGCGTTAGAATTGACAGAGTTCGTCAGTACTTC.

The chain recombines TRBV10-3 with TRBJ2-7; 7 nucleotides align to TRBD2. The length of the CDR3 is 13 residues. The germline CDR1 and CDR2 sequences are ENHRY and SYGVKD. The J segment lost 0 bases and the V segment lost 6 bases, leaving 2 bases of the junction unmatched. This chain's CDR3 is CAISSSGSYEQYF. In nucleotides, the CDR3 is TGTGCCATCAGCTCTAGCGGCTCCTACGAGCAGTACTTC.

In its sample, this clonotype was seen many times. The chain couples TRBV6-5 to TRBJ2-2, with a weak D call TRBD1 (5 bases). Deletions cut 0 bases from V and 4 bases from J, with 12 bases between. CDR1 is MNHEY, CDR2 SVGAGI, per germline. The length of the CDR3 is 16 residues. The DNA of the CDR3 is TGTGCCAGCAGTTACTCTCAACAGGTCCCCACCGGGGAGCTGTTTTTT. Amino acid sequence: CASSYSQQVPTGELFF.

This clonotype was counted ten times or more. The chain has TRBV24-1 and TRBJ2-2; TRBD1 matches 7 bases. This CDR3 spans 16 amino acids. In germline, CDR1 is KGHDR, CDR2 SFDVKD. V was pared by 4 bases and J by 2 bases, with 6 bases of the junction left unmatched. The CDR3 DNA follows: TGTGCCACCAGTGAATCCGGGACAGCAAACACCGGGGAGCTGTTTTTT. Its translation is CATSESGTANTGELFF.

This clonotype was detected a few times. This rearrangement joins TRBV4-1 to TRBJ2-2; TRBD1 might be the D (6 bases). V lost 4 bases, J lost 5 bases, and 11 bases lay in between. This CDR3 is built from 14 residues. Germline CDR1 and CDR2: MGHRA and YSYEKL. The CDR3 reads CASSPQGPTGELFF. DNA for the CDR3: TGCGCCAGCAGCCCGCAGGGGCCGACCGGGGAGCTGTTTTTT.

The rearrangement uses TRBV5-1 and TRBJ2-7; 7 nucleotides agree with TRBD1. The ends lost 3 bases at V and 6 bases at J; junction bases unmatched: 6. Germline-derived CDR1 and CDR2 are SGHRS and YFSETQ. The CDR3 length is 13 residues. CDR3 loop: CASSWDSPTEQYF. The CDR3 coding sequence is TGCGCCAGCAGCTGGGACAGCCCAACCGAGCAGTACTTC.

The chain carries TRBV28 and TRBJ1-2, with 9 bases aligning to TRBD1. CDR1 MDHEN and CDR2 SYDVKM come from the germline V gene. The CDR3 length is 13 residues. The ends lost 6 bases at V and 7 bases at J; junction bases unmatched: 6. Here the CDR3 reads CASRNRGPVGYTF. CDR3 in DNA: TGTGCCAGCAGAAACAGGGGGCCTGTTGGCTACACCTTC.